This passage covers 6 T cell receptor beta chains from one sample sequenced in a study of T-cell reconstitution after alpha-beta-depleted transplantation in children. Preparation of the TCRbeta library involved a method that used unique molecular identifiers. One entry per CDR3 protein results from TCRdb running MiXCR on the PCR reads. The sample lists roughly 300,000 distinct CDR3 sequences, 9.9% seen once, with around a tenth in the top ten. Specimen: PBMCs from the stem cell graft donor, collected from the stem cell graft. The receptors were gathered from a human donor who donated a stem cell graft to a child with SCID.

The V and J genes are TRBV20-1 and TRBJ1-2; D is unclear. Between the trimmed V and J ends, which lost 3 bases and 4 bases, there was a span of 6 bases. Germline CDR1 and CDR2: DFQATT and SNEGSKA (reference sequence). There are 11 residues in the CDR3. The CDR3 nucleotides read TGCAGTGCTAGTGACGGCTATGGCTACACCTTC. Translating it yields CSASDGYGYTF.

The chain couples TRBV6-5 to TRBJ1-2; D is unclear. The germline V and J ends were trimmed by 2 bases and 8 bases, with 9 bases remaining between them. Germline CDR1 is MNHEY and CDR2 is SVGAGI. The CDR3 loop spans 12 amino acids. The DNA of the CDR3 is TGTGCCAGCAGTTACCGTGGAAGCGGCTACACCTTC. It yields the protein CASSYRGSGYTF.

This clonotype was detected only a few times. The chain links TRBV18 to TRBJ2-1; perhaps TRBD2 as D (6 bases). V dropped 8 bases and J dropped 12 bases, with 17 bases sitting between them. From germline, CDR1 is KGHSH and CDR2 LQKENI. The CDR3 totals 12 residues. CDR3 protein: CASRSSSGGQFF. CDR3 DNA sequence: TGTGCCAGCCGCTCTAGCTCCGGGGGGCAGTTCTTC.

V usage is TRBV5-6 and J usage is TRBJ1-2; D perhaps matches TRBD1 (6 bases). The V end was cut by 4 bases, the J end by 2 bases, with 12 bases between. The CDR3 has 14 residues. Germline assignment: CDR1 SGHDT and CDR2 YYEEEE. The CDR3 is CASSRLQGNYGYTF. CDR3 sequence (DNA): TGTGCCAGCAGCCGTCTGCAGGGGAACTATGGCTACACCTTC.

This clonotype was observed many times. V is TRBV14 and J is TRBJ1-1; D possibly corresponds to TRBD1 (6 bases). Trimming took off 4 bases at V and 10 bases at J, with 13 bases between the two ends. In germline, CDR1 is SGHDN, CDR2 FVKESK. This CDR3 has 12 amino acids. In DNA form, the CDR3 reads TGTGCCAGCAGCCTAAACAGGGAAGGAGCTTTCTTT. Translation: CASSLNREGAFF.

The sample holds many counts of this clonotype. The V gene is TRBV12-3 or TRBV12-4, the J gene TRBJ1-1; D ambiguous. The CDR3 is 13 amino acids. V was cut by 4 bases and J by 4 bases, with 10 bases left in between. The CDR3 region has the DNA TGTGCCAGCAGTTCGACTGGGTTCACTGAAGCTTTCTTT. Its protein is CASSSTGFTEAFF.